The 22 T cell receptor beta chains reported below all come from one sample, sequenced in a study of technical replicates of blood from a handful of donors. Profiling relied on immunoSEQ multiplex PCR, and the TCRdb table lists in-frame clones only, not all of them. The sample records tens of thousands of clones, 91% being singletons. Sequencing used PBMCs. Source of these receptors: a human donor in good health. Some clones in this sample may be carry-over from other donors' samples.

The V call is TRBV10-3, the J call TRBJ1-1; D ambiguous. Germline V gene data show CDR1 as ENHRY and CDR2 as SYGVKD. CDR3 length equals 12 residues. Trimming took 0 bases from V and 7 from J, leaving 6 bases between them. CDR3 sequence: CAISESGSEAFF. For the CDR3, the DNA is TGTGCCATCAGTGAGTCGGGCAGTGAAGCTTTCTTT.

The rearrangement uses TRBV6-5 and TRBJ1-1; 8 bases match TRBD1. The CDR3 consists of 13 residues. Per germline, CDR1 MNHEY and CDR2 SVGAGI. Losses at the gene ends were 5 bases for V and 11 bases for J; bases not matched to a gene: 10. The CDR3 DNA sequence: TGTGCCAGCAGTACCGGTACAGGGGGGCTGGCTTTCTTT. Residues: CASSTGTGGLAFF.

The chain is built from TRBV5-1 and TRBJ2-7; 7 bases fit TRBD1. Germline CDR1 is SGHRS and CDR2 is YFSETQ. J lost 5 bases, V lost 2 bases, and 4 bases had no gene match. The CDR3 runs to 13 residues. The CDR3 DNA sequence: TGCGCCAGCAGCTTAAACAGGGGTCACGAGCAGTACTTC. This encodes CASSLNRGHEQYF.

The chain has TRBV7-9 and TRBJ1-6; D possibly corresponds to TRBD1 (6 bases). CDR1 SEHNR and CDR2 FQNEAQ come from the germline V gene (reference sequence). V was trimmed by 5 bases and J by 14 bases, leaving 16 bases between them. The CDR3 spans 13 residues. The CDR3 DNA follows: TGTGCCAGCAGCAAAAACGAACAGGGCTCCCTCCACTTT. Translating it yields CASSKNEQGSLHF.

The chain combines TRBV28 with TRBJ2-3; 12 bases are shared with TRBD1. The CDR3 is made up of 17 amino acids. Per the germline V gene, CDR1 is MDHEN and CDR2 is SYDVKM. The J segment lost 1 base and the V segment lost 7 bases, leaving 9 bases of the junction unmatched. CDR3 region: CASTTPGQGAGTDTQYF. DNA of the CDR3: TGTGCCAGCACCACACCGGGACAGGGGGCCGGCACAGATACGCAGTATTTT. Drawing the rest from reference TRBV28 and TRBJ2-3, the complete variable domain is DVKVTQSSRYLVKRTGEKVFLECVQDMDHENMFWYRQDPGLGLRLIYFSYDVKMKEKGDIPEGYSVSREKKERFSLILESASTNQTSMYLCASTTPGQGAGTDTQYFGPGTRLTVL.

The CDR3 sequence: CASSQERLRVVEGYTF. The CDR3 DNA sequence: TGTGCCAGCAGCCAAGAGAGGTTGCGGGTGGTGGAAGGCTACACCTTC. This sequence joins TRBV4-2 and TRBJ1-2; unclear D gene. The V gene lost 0 bases and the J gene lost 8 bases, with 19 bases spanning the gap. Germline CDR1 reads LGHNA; CDR2 reads YNFKEQ. CDR3 size: 16 residues.

V and J are TRBV7-9 and TRBJ1-5, with a possible D match to TRBD1 (5 bases). CDR1 and CDR2 from the germline V gene are SEHNR and FQNEAQ (reference sequence). The ends were cut back, 6 bases at V and 3 bases at J, with 12 bases in the middle. The CDR3 is 14 amino acids. CDR3 sequence: CASSHVGVNQPQHF. Written as DNA, the CDR3 is TGTGCCAGCAGTCATGTAGGGGTCAATCAGCCCCAGCATTTT.

This clone has only one observation. The chain recombines TRBV14 with TRBJ2-1; tentatively, D is TRBD2 (6 bases). In germline, CDR1 is SGHDN, CDR2 FVKESK. The V end lost 0 bases, the J end lost 3 bases, and 15 bases lay between the germline ends. This CDR3 is built from 17 residues. CDR3 region: CASSQEPQRVIYNEQFF. DNA of the CDR3: TGTGCCAGCAGCCAAGAACCCCAGCGGGTGATCTACAATGAGCAGTTCTTC.

The chain is built from TRBV6-6 and TRBJ2-7, with a tentative D call TRBD1 (6 bases). The CDR3 runs to 14 residues. Trimming pared 6 bases from V and 3 bases from J, leaving 15 bases between. Germline CDR1 and CDR2: MNHNY and SVGAGI (reference sequence). The CDR3 sequence: CASRYPGQSYEQYF. The CDR3 DNA reads TGTGCCAGCAGATATCCGGGACAAAGCTACGAGCAGTACTTC.

J is TRBJ2-7 and V is TRBV6-1; 7 nucleotides agree with TRBD1. CDR1 MNHNS and CDR2 SASEGT come from the germline V gene. V gave up 3 bases and J gave up 3 bases; unmatched junction bases: 5. CDR3 size: 14 residues. CDR3 nucleotides: TGTGCCAGCAGTGAGCCGGGACAGAGCTACGAGCAGTACTTC. Translating gives CASSEPGQSYEQYF.

V is TRBV18 and J is TRBJ2-7, with TRBD2 matching over 13 bases. Germline trimming cut 3 bases from V and 5 bases from J; bases unmatched to any gene: 7. Germline values: CDR1 KGHSH, CDR2 LQKENI. The CDR3 sequence is 16 residues long. CDR3 DNA: TGTGCCAGCTCACCCCCGACTAGCGGGGGGCGGAACGAGCAGTACTTC. Its translation: CASSPPTSGGRNEQYF.

The rearrangement links TRBV9 to TRBJ1-1, with D possibly TRBD1 on 6 matching bases. Trimming removed 3 bases at V and 1 base at J, with 13 bases between. Germline CDR1 SGDLS, CDR2 YYNGEE. The length of the CDR3 is 15 residues. The CDR3 coding sequence is TGTGCCAGCAGCGGATACAGGGATTCGAACACTGAAGCTTTCTTT. Its protein product is CASSGYRDSNTEAFF.

The V and J genes are TRBV4-1 and TRBJ2-1, with 12 bases that match TRBD2. The CDR3 extends over 16 amino acids. With V trimmed by 2 bases and J by 8 bases, 7 bases remained unmatched. Germline CDR1 is MGHRA and CDR2 is YSYEKL. The CDR3 nucleotides read TGCGCCAGCAGCCAACGGACTAGCGGGGCGGGGGATGAGCAGTTCTTC. It codes for CASSQRTSGAGDEQFF.

J is TRBJ1-2 and V is TRBV7-2; D unresolved. Germline V gene sequence: CDR1 SGHTA, CDR2 FQGNSA. CDR3 length: 13 residues. Trimming took 3 bases from V and 8 from J, leaving 13 bases between them. CDR3 residues: CASSFYVESGYTF. CDR3 DNA: TGTGCCAGCAGCTTTTACGTCGAGAGCGGCTACACCTTC. The variable domain in full, with the rest retrieved from reference TRBV7-2 and TRBJ1-2, is GAGVSQSPSNKVTEKGKDVELRCDPISGHTALYWYRQSLGQGLEFLIYFQGNSAPDKSGLPSDRFSAERTGGSVSTLTIQRTQQEDSAVYLCASSFYVESGYTFGSGTRLTVV.

The V call is TRBV29-1, the J call TRBJ2-3; 7 bases map to TRBD2. V was clipped by 3 bases and J by 2 bases; unmatched bases: 5. Germline CDR1 is SQVTM and CDR2 is ANQGSEA. The CDR3 has 14 amino acids. CDR3 residues: CSVEGRGFTDTQYF. CDR3 nucleotides: TGCAGCGTTGAGGGGCGGGGGTTCACAGATACGCAGTATTTT.

V and J are TRBV9 and TRBJ1-1, with TRBD1 as a possible D gene (5 bases). Looked up from germline, CDR1 is SGDLS and CDR2 is YYNGEE. V lost 3 bases and J 0 bases, leaving 9 bases between the germline ends. The CDR3 is made up of 14 amino acids. The CDR3 loop is CASSAGHMNTEAFF. The CDR3 DNA is TGTGCCAGCAGCGCCGGACACATGAACACTGAAGCTTTCTTT.

The rearrangement joins TRBV7-6 to TRBJ2-3; D is unclear. The germline gives CDR1 SGHVS, CDR2 FNYEAQ. The CDR3 extends over 16 amino acids. The ends were cut back, 1 base at V and 0 bases at J, with 11 bases in the middle. The CDR3 DNA follows: TGTGCCAGCAGCTTAGGTTCCGAAACTAGCACAGATACGCAGTATTTT. It translates to CASSLGSETSTDTQYF.

The genes are TRBV11-3 and TRBJ2-1, with 10 nucleotides matching TRBD2. Germline V CDR1 and CDR2: SGHNT, YENEEA. CDR3 length equals 14 residues. Trimming at V came to 5 bases and at J to 5 bases, leaving 3 bases not matched to a gene. As DNA, the CDR3 is TGTGCCAGCAGCCTTAGCGGGAGGAACAATGAGCAGTTCTTC. Translated, it gives CASSLSGRNNEQFF.

J is TRBJ2-7 and V is TRBV6-1, with no clear D. CDR1 and CDR2 (germline): MNHNS, SASEGT. Between the trimmed V and J ends, which lost 0 bases and 2 bases, there was a span of 8 bases. This CDR3 spans 14 amino acids. CDR3 in DNA: TGTGCCAGCAGTGAAGCCTACGCCACCTACGAGCAGTACTTC. As protein: CASSEAYATYEQYF.

V gene TRBV4-3 combines with J gene TRBJ1-2; a possible D gene is TRBD1 (6 bases). This CDR3 has 14 residues. Germline V gene sequence: CDR1 LGHNA, CDR2 YSLEER. Deletions cut 2 bases from V and 2 bases from J, with 9 bases between. The CDR3 region is CASSQNRVNYGYTF. The CDR3 DNA sequence: TGCGCCAGCAGCCAAAACAGGGTCAACTATGGCTACACCTTC.

The genes are TRBV6-4 and TRBJ2-7, with D perhaps TRBD2 (6 bases). V was clipped by 3 bases and J by 4 bases, with 19 bases between them. This CDR3 region has 16 residues. CDR1 is MRHNA, CDR2 SNTAGT, per germline. This CDR3 reads CASSDRPRPGGYEQYF. The CDR3 DNA is TGTGCCAGCAGTGATAGGCCGAGACCCGGGGGATACGAGCAGTACTTC.

V gene TRBV19 combines with J gene TRBJ2-5; 10 bases match TRBD1. CDR3 length: 14 residues. Germline CDR1 is LNHDA and CDR2 is SQIVND (reference sequence). V lost 6 bases and J lost 4; bases outside the gene matches: 5. The DNA for the CDR3 is TGTGCCAGTAGCAGACAGGGGGCTTTAGAGACCCAGTACTTC. Protein product: CASSRQGALETQYF.